This T cell receptor (beta chain) emerged from a study of CD8 T cells in Susac syndrome (dated by TCRdb to the late 2010s). For the study in its entirety: Repertoire sequencing was used to test whether CD8+ T cell activation and differentiation in Susac syndrome was antigen driven. Overall study results and their limits: The TCR sequencing and HLA analysis was acknowledged to have included a relatively small number of individuals.

Comments on this clonotype: This clone's antigen is unknown. There are no base qualities to consult, and no much larger clone falls within one base.

RNA was extracted using the RNeasy kit, and roughly 0.5 to 1 ug of the RNA was reverse transcribed with random hexamers. The immunoSEQ multiplex PCR assay, which covers 54 Vbeta and 13 Jbeta segments, was used to amplify TCR beta CDR3 regions. PCR amplification bias was corrected using a synthetic template baseline for primer optimization and computational correction. As for how the authors treated the data: Reads were annotated to V, D and J genes according to IMGT and were analyzed with immunoSEQ Analyzer, with only productive sequences retained. Clonality was computed as one minus Shannon entropy normalized by log2 of the number of productive unique sequences. For each patient and control, public and private clones were evaluated among the 100 most prevalent clones. Clones were defined as Susac-specific when absent from the healthy and MS cohorts, from about a thousand published viral clones and from other ImmuneACCESS disease sequences. In TCRdb, the public reads were trimmed at Q25 with fastp and aligned with MiXCR, with productive beta chains retained. Identical CDR3 protein sequences are pooled into one entry, listed with their most common genes and DNA. None of the V and J calls come from the authors' own analysis; TCRdb made them. For this sample there are about 180,000 distinct CDR3 sequences; 95% appear just once. The top ten hold around 0.09% of the sample.

Peripheral blood CD8+ and CD4+ T cells from healthy donors, Susac syndrome patients and multiple sclerosis patients were profiled by high-throughput TCR beta sequencing. Treatment-naive patients with stable or active relapsing-remitting disease fulfilling revised McDonald criteria were used as multiple sclerosis controls. Bulk CD8+ and CD4+ T cells were purified by magnetic negative isolation, whereas CD8+ TEMRA cells were enriched by FACS. Blood was collected in EDTA tubes and processed within 24 hours, with PBMCs isolated through density gradient centrifugation. PBMCs intended for TCR sequencing were cryopreserved in liquid nitrogen and were subsequently thawed in a 37 degrees C water bath. A purity of at least 90% was achieved for sorted or isolated CD4+, CD8+ and CD8+ TEMRA cells. V is cut by 1 base and J by 6 bases, and the space between the germline ends is 16 bases. The germline V gene (reference sequence) specifies GTSNPN as CDR1 and SVGIG as CDR2. The CDR3, cysteine through phenylalanine, is 14 amino acids long. Only CDR3 DNA remains: 42 bases, in frame from the first base.

Sequencing used CD4+ T cells from PBMCs. This TCR was recovered from a human donor with multiple sclerosis. The V and J segments used are TRBV30 and TRBJ2-7, with TRBD1 perhaps the D gene, on 6 matching bases. The CDR3 has the sequence CAWSAWAQGPEQYF. The base sequence is TGTGCCTGGAGTGCATGGGCTCAGGGGCCCGAGCAGTACTTC.